The sequence of this T cell receptor (beta chain) was determined in a study of OX40 agonist ivuxolimab in advanced cancers. Trimming removed 8 bases from V and 3 bases from J; junction bases left unmatched: 8. Germline CDR1 reads LNHDA; CDR2 reads SQIVND (reference sequence). The CDR3 runs to 15 residues. Sequencing used immunoSEQ multiplex PCR; TCRdb keeps in-frame clones, though not all of them. Among 45,000 to 60,000 clones, almost 90% were seen once, and the ten largest hold roughly 8.1%. The rearrangement joins TRBV19 to TRBJ1-5; 9 bases line up with TRBD1. This clonotype was sampled from an adult with an advanced solid tumor such as melanoma, head and neck, liver or kidney cancer. Source: CD4+ or CD8+ T cells sorted from blood, taken in a trial of the OX40 agonist ivuxolimab. The CDR3 is CASSRTGDFNQPQHF. In DNA form, the CDR3 reads TGTGCCAGTTCGAGGACAGGGGATTTCAATCAGCCCCAGCATTTT. The complete variable domain, with remaining parts taken from reference TRBV19 and TRBJ1-5, reads DGGITQSPKYLFRKEGQNVTLSCEQNLNHDAMYWYRQDPGQGLRLIYYSQIVNDFQKGDIAEGYSVSREKKESFPLTVTSAQKNPTAFYLCASSRTGDFNQPQHFGDGTRLSIL.